This T cell receptor (beta chain) was profiled in a study of shared T cell receptors in the human thymus. Sequencing was performed with immunoSEQ multiplex PCR; in TCRdb, only in-frame clones are kept and a portion is missing. The sample contains fewer than 700,000 clones, over 75% of which appear only once. This CDR3 contains 16 residues. V gave up 2 bases and J gave up 1 base; unmatched junction bases: 7. Looked up from germline, CDR1 is MNHEY and CDR2 is SMNVEV (reference sequence). The sample was also reused in another study, on human thymus T cells. That paper notes: Corrective surgery for congenital heart defects was being performed on the healthy Finnish infants who served as donors. During corrective heart surgery, resections were taken, and the thymus tissue came from them. Thymic and blood repertoires showed apparently biased V and J gene usage.

The sequence came from a boy under two years old with a congenital heart defect. Sample: thymocytes. V and J are TRBV27 and TRBJ1-1; TRBD1 aligns across 7 bases. CDR3 sequence: CASSLGYRGENTEAFF. CDR3 nucleotide sequence: TGTGCCAGCAGTTTAGGGTACAGGGGCGAGAACACTGAAGCTTTCTTT.